The next 23 T cell receptor beta chains were all read from a single sample in a study of T-cell memory formation after mild COVID-19. TCRdb re-called the 5' RACE reads through MiXCR, storing one row per CDR3 protein. The sample contains roughly 110,000 distinct CDR3 sequences, about 15% of which appear only once. Specimen: PBMCs or a T cell subset sorted from them (not recorded which). The receptors were sampled from a man between 18 and 29 years old who had mild COVID-19 (a few samples of this study predate the infection). Cell type and time point are not known.

In this sample, this clonotype turned up many times. The gene calls are TRBV5-5 and TRBJ2-5; a possible D gene is TRBD1 (6 bases). Germline values: CDR1 SGHKS, CDR2 YYEKEE (reference sequence). Trimming removed 3 bases at V and 5 bases at J, with 14 bases between. CDR3 length: 14 amino acids. CDR3 DNA: TGTGCCAGCAGCTGGGACACGGGAAGCGAGACCCAGTACTTC. Its protein product is CASSWDTGSETQYF.

This clonotype was seen a few times. The gene calls are TRBV5-6 and TRBJ1-2, with a weak D call TRBD1 (5 bases). The V end lost 4 bases, the J end lost 4 bases, and 20 bases lay between the germline ends. Germline V gene sequence: CDR1 SGHDT, CDR2 YYEEEE. This CDR3 comprises 16 residues. The CDR3 sequence is CASSHSGAGWIYGYTF. CDR3 coding DNA: TGTGCCAGCAGCCACTCCGGGGCAGGGTGGATCTATGGCTACACCTTC. The full variable domain, its missing parts supplied by reference TRBV5-6 and TRBJ1-2, is DAGVTQSPTHLIKTRGQQVTLRCSPKSGHDTVSWYQQALGQGPQFIFQYYEEEERQRGNFPDRFSGHQFPNYSSELNVNALLLGDSALYLCASSHSGAGWIYGYTFGSGTRLTVV.

This clonotype has just a few counts. This rearrangement joins TRBV5-1 to TRBJ2-1, with TRBD1 matching over 9 bases. CDR1 and CDR2 (germline): SGHRS, YFSETQ. This CDR3 has 15 residues. The V and J ends lost 0 bases and 7 bases, in that order; junction bases with no gene match: 5. CDR3 loop: CASSLVQGAQNEQFF. Written as DNA, the CDR3 is TGCGCCAGCAGCTTGGTACAGGGGGCGCAAAATGAGCAGTTCTTC.

This clonotype was seen a handful of times. The chain is built from TRBV7-9 and TRBJ2-1, with 9 bases that match TRBD1. Per germline, CDR1 SEHNR and CDR2 FQNEAQ (reference sequence). The CDR3 is made up of 15 amino acids. The junction had 6 bases not matched to a gene; V was cut back by 4 bases and J by 5 bases. CDR3 residues: CASSWEGQGHNEQFF. The CDR3 DNA reads as TGTGCCAGCAGCTGGGAAGGACAGGGGCACAATGAGCAGTTCTTC. Together with reference TRBV7-9 and TRBJ2-1, the CDR3 gives the full variable domain: DTGVSQNPRHKITKRGQNVTFRCDPISEHNRLYWYRQTLGQGPEFLTYFQNEAQLEKSRLLSDRFSAERPKGSFSTLEIQRTEQGDSAMYLCASSWEGQGHNEQFFGPGTRLTVL.

This clonotype was seen only a few times. The genes are TRBV4-1 and TRBJ2-2; 7 bases agree with TRBD1. Unmatched junction bases numbered 7, after V lost 3 bases and J lost 6 bases. Germline V gene data show CDR1 as MGHRA and CDR2 as YSYEKL. This CDR3 comprises 15 residues. The CDR3 DNA reads as TGCGCCAGCAGCCAGATTACAGGGGTCCCCGGGGAGCTGTTTTTT. Its translation: CASSQITGVPGELFF.

The sample holds a few counts of this clonotype. The J gene is TRBJ2-7, the V gene TRBV27, with a tentative D call TRBD1 (6 bases). In germline, CDR1 is MNHEY, CDR2 SMNVEV (reference sequence). This CDR3 region has 15 residues. V lost 1 base and J 4 bases, leaving 14 bases between the germline ends. For the CDR3, the DNA is TGTGCCAGCAGTTTATTCGGGACACGTCCTTACGAGCAGTACTTC. Translating gives CASSLFGTRPYEQYF.

This clonotype has just a few counts. The V and J genes are TRBV13 and TRBJ2-7, with D possibly matching TRBD2 (5 bases). The CDR3 sequence is 13 residues long. Germline loops: CDR1 PRHDT, CDR2 FYEKMQ (reference sequence). Between the trimmed V and J ends, which lost 4 bases and 2 bases, there was a span of 9 bases. The DNA for the CDR3 is TGTGCCAGCAGCTCGGGATCCACCTACGAGCAGTACTTC. As protein: CASSSGSTYEQYF.

This rearrangement joins TRBV20-1 to TRBJ2-5; 9 bases are shared with TRBD1. CDR3 length: 14 amino acids. Per the germline V gene, CDR1 is DFQATT and CDR2 is SNEGSKA (reference sequence). J was trimmed by 10 bases and V by 6 bases; bases with no gene match: 15. The CDR3: CSAEPGQGASVQYF. CDR3 in DNA: TGCAGTGCCGAACCGGGACAGGGCGCTTCGGTCCAGTACTTC.

The chain links TRBV6-5 to TRBJ1-6; D might be TRBD1 (5 bases). V was pared by 2 bases and J by 5 bases, with 7 bases between. Germline V CDR1 and CDR2: MNHEY, SVGAGI. The length of the CDR3 is 14 residues. This CDR3 reads CASSYQGDNSPLHF. CDR3 nucleotides: TGTGCCAGCAGTTACCAGGGCGATAATTCACCCCTCCACTTT.

V is TRBV7-9 and J is TRBJ2-1; 8 bases match TRBD1. The CDR3 covers 16 residues. J lost 6 bases, V lost 5 bases, and 12 bases had no gene match. The germline CDR1 and CDR2 sequences are SEHNR and FQNEAQ (reference sequence). For the CDR3, the DNA is TGTGCCAGCAGCCTACCCCGGACAGGGTCAAGCAATGAGCAGTTCTTC. Its protein is CASSLPRTGSSNEQFF.

This clonotype was recorded many times. The J gene is TRBJ2-1, the V gene TRBV5-5; the D gene is possibly TRBD1 (5 bases). Trimming cost V 7 bases and J 12 bases, with 29 bases left between them. The CDR3 contains 16 residues. The germline V gene has CDR1 SGHKS and CDR2 YYEKEE (reference sequence). The CDR3 loop reads CASSTQTPYSSRGQFF. The CDR3 DNA reads TGTGCCAGCTCAACCCAAACCCCGTACAGTTCTAGGGGGCAGTTCTTC.

This chain uses TRBV20-1 with TRBJ2-4, with D tentatively TRBD1 (6 bases). CDR1 is DFQATT and CDR2 is SNEGSKA in the germline V gene (reference sequence). With 0 bases removed from V and 0 bases from J, the gap between germline ends came to 15 bases. The CDR3 is 17 residues long. CDR3 nucleotide sequence: TGCAGTGCTAGAGATAAATACGCAGGGGAAGCCAAAAACATTCAGTACTTC. This encodes CSARDKYAGEAKNIQYF.

V is TRBV28 and J is TRBJ2-3, with TRBD1 matching 7 bases. Germline trimming cut 5 bases from V and 6 bases from J; bases unmatched to any gene: 5. The CDR3 consists of 13 residues. Germline V CDR1 and CDR2: MDHEN, SYDVKM. CDR3 amino acids: CASSDRAEDTQYF. CDR3 coding DNA: TGTGCCAGCAGTGACAGGGCGGAGGATACGCAGTATTTT.

This chain links TRBV9 with TRBJ2-1, with 10 bases that match TRBD1. The CDR3 loop spans 15 amino acids. Looked up from germline, CDR1 is SGDLS and CDR2 is YYNGEE. V lost 5 bases to trimming and J lost 9 bases; unmatched junction nucleotides: 11. CDR3 sequence (DNA): TGTGCCAGCAGTAACCGGGACAGGGGATCTGGTGAGCAGTTCTTC. It yields the protein CASSNRDRGSGEQFF.

In this sample, this clonotype is medium-sized. The chain recombines TRBV6-4 with TRBJ2-2; D is possibly TRBD1 (5 bases). The V gene's germline CDR1 is MRHNA and CDR2 SNTAGT. V lost 2 bases and J 4 bases, leaving 5 bases between the germline ends. This CDR3 is built from 13 residues. In DNA form, the CDR3 reads TGTGCCAGCAGTGACAGGGGCACCGGGGAGCTGTTTTTT. Translating gives CASSDRGTGELFF.

CDR3 amino acids: CASSEHDTGELFF. CDR3 DNA sequence: TGCGCCAGCAGTGAACACGACACCGGGGAGCTGTTTTTT. The rearrangement links TRBV10-2 to TRBJ2-2; D gene uncertain. Trimming removed 3 bases at V and 3 bases at J, with 5 bases between. The CDR3 has 13 amino acids. In germline, CDR1 is WSHSY, CDR2 SAAADI.

The chain employs TRBV6-5 and TRBJ1-2; tentatively, D is TRBD1 (5 bases). Germline V gene sequence: CDR1 MNHEY, CDR2 SVGAGI. The CDR3 covers 13 residues. The germline V and J ends were trimmed by 0 bases and 6 bases, with 8 bases remaining between them. CDR3 amino acids: CASSYSRGDGYTF. The CDR3 DNA follows: TGTGCCAGCAGTTACTCTAGGGGAGATGGCTACACCTTC.

In its sample, this clonotype was seen many times. The rearrangement uses TRBV4-3 and TRBJ2-2; tentatively, D is TRBD1 or TRBD2 (5 bases each). CDR3 length equals 18 residues. The V gene's germline CDR1 is LGHNA and CDR2 YSLEER. Between the trimmed V and J ends, which lost 2 bases and 6 bases, there was a span of 22 bases. CDR3 sequence (DNA): TGCGCCAGCAGCCAACCCCAGACCGGGGCAGTGGAATCCGGGGAGCTGTTTTTT. Translated: CASSQPQTGAVESGELFF.

J is TRBJ2-3 and V is TRBV6-2 or TRBV6-3; no clear D gene. The CDR3 contains 14 residues. The germline V gene encodes CDR1 MNHEY and CDR2 SVGEGT. The V end was cut by 2 bases, the J end by 2 bases, with 8 bases between. This chain's CDR3 is CASSYDPPTDTQYF. DNA of the CDR3: TGTGCCAGCAGTTACGACCCTCCCACAGATACGCAGTATTTT.

The CDR3 reads CASSLVTSRGTEAFF. Here the CDR3 DNA reads TGTGCCAGCAGCTTAGTAACAAGCAGGGGGACTGAAGCTTTCTTT. This rearrangement joins TRBV11-2 to TRBJ1-1; 7 bases agree with TRBD1. The length of the CDR3 is 15 residues. After removal of 1 base from V and 5 bases from J, the junction contained 7 bases not matched to a gene. Germline V gene sequence: CDR1 SGHAT, CDR2 FQNNGV.

In this sample, this clonotype turned up a few times. The chain carries TRBV5-1 and TRBJ2-6, with D uncertain. CDR1 and CDR2 from the germline V gene are SGHRS and YFSETQ. The CDR3 runs 17 residues. Trimming pared 0 bases from V and 1 base from J, leaving 11 bases between. The CDR3 region is CASSLEFTVSGANVLTF. The CDR3 DNA follows: TGCGCCAGCAGCTTGGAGTTCACGGTGTCTGGGGCCAACGTCCTGACTTTC.

The chain recombines TRBV7-3 with TRBJ2-3; 12 bases are a match to TRBD2. The CDR3 is made up of 17 amino acids. CDR1 is SGHTA, CDR2 FQGTGA, per germline. V was clipped by 11 bases and J by 4 bases; unmatched bases: 16. CDR3 sequence reads: CARRGPASGGAADTQYF. CDR3 in DNA: TGTGCCCGAAGGGGCCCCGCTAGCGGGGGGGCCGCAGATACGCAGTATTTT.

This clonotype was seen only a few times. The genes are TRBV29-1 and TRBJ2-1, with TRBD2 matching over 11 bases. The CDR3 contains 19 residues. Unmatched junction bases numbered 20, after V lost 6 bases and J lost 4 bases. Germline V gene lookup returns CDR1 SQVTM and CDR2 ANQGSEA. CDR3 sequence (DNA): TGCAGCGTCGAGGGGGCTAGCGGGGGGCTGGACGACCCTTACAATGAGCAGTTCTTC. Translating it yields CSVEGASGGLDDPYNEQFF.